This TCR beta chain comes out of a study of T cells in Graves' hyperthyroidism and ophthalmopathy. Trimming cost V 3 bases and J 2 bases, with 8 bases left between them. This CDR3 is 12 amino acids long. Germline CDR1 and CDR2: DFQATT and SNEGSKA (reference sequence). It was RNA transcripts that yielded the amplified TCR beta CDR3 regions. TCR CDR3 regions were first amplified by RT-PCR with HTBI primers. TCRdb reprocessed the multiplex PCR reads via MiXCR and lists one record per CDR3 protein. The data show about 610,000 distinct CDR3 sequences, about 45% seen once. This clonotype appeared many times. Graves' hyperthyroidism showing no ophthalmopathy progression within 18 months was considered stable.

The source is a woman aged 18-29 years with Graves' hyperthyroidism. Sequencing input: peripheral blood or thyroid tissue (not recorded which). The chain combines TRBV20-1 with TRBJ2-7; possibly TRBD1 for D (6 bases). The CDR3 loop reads CSARDRTYEQYF. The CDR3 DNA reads TGCAGTGCTAGGGACAGAACCTACGAGCAGTACTTC.